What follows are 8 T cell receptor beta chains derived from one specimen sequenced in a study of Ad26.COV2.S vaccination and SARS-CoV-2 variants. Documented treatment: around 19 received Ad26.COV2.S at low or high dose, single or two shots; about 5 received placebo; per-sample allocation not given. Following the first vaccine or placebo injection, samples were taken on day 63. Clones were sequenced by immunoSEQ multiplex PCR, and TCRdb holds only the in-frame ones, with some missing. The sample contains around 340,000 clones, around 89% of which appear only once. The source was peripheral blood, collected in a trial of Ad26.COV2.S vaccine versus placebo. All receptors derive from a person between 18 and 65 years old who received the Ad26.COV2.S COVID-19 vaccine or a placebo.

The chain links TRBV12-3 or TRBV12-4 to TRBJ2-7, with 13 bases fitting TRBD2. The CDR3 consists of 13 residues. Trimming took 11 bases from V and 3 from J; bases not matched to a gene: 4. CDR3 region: CACRLAGGYEQYF. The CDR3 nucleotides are TGTGCCTGCCGACTAGCGGGAGGCTACGAGCAGTACTTC.

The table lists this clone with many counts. The CDR3 region has the DNA TGTGCCAGCTCACCTAAATCGACAGGGGCCTACGAGCAGTACTTC. Translation: CASSPKSTGAYEQYF. The V and J genes are TRBV18 and TRBJ2-7, with 8 nucleotides matching TRBD1. After removal of 3 bases from V and 2 bases from J, the junction contained 6 bases not matched to a gene. Germline values: CDR1 KGHSH, CDR2 LQKENI. The CDR3 totals 15 residues.

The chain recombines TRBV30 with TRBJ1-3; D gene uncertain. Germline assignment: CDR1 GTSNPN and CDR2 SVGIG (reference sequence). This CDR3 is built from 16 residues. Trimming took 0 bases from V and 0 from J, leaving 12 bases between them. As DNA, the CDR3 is TGTGCCTGGAGTGTGACAAGGAAAAGCTCTGGAAACACCATATATTTT. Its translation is CAWSVTRKSSGNTIYF.

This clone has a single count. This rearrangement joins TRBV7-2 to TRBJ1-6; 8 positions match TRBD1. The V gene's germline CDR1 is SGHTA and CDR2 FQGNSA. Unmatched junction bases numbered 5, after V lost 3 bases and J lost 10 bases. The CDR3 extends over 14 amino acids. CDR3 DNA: TGTGCCAGCAGCTTGACAGGGGAGAGGTCACCCCTCCACTTT. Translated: CASSLTGERSPLHF.

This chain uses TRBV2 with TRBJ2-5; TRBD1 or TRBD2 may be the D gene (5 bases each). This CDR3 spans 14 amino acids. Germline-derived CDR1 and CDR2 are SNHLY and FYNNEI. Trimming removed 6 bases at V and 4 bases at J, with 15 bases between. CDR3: CASSRDATGETQYF. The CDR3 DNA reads TGTGCCAGCAGCCGGGACGCGACGGGAGAGACCCAGTACTTC.

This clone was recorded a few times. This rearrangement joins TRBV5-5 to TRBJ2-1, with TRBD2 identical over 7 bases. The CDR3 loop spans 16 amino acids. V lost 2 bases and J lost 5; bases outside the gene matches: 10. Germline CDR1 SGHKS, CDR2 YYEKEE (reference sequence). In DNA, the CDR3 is TGTGCCAGCAGCTTTCACCGAGCTAGCGGAAACAATGAGCAGTTCTTC. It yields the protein CASSFHRASGNNEQFF.

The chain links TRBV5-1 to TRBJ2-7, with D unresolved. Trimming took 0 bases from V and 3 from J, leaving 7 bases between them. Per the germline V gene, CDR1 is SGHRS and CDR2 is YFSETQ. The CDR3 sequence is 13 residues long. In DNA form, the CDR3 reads TGCGCCAGCAGCTTGGTGGATGGCTACGAGCAGTACTTC. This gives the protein CASSLVDGYEQYF.

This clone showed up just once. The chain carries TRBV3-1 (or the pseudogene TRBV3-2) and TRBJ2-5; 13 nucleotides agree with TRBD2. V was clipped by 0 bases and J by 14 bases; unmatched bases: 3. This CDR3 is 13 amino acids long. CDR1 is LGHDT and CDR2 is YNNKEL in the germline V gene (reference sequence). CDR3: CASSQEGLAGRYF. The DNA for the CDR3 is TGTGCCAGCAGCCAAGAGGGACTAGCGGGACGTTACTTC.